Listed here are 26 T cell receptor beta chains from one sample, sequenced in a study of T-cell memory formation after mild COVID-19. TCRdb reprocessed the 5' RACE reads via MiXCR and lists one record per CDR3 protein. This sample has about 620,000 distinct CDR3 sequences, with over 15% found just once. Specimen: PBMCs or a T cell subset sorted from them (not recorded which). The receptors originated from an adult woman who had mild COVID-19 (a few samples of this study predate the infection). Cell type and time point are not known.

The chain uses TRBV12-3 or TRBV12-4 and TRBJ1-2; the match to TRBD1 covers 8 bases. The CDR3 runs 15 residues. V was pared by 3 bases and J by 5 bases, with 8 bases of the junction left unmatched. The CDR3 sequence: CASSLQGATAYGYTF. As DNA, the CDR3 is TGTGCCAGCAGTTTGCAGGGGGCCACCGCATATGGCTACACCTTC.

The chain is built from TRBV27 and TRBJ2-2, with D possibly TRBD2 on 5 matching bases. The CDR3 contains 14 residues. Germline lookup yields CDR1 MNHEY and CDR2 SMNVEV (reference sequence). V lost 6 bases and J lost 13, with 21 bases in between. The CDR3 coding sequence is TGTGCCAGCAGGGTGGTTGGCGGGTTGAGAAGGCTGTTTTTT. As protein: CASRVVGGLRRLFF.

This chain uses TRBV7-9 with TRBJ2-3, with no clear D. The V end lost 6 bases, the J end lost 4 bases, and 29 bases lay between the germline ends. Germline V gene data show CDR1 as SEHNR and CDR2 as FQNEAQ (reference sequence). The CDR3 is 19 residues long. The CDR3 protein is CASSHPRWSRFLRADTQYF. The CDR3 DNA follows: TGTGCCAGCAGTCACCCGAGGTGGTCCCGCTTCCTTAGGGCAGATACGCAGTATTTT. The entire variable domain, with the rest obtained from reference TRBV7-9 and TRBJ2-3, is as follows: DTGVSQNPRHKITKRGQNVTFRCDPISEHNRLYWYRQTLGQGPEFLTYFQNEAQLEKSRLLSDRFSAERPKGSFSTLEIQRTEQGDSAMYLCASSHPRWSRFLRADTQYFGPGTRLTVL.

This CDR3 is CSVETGGIEAFF. CDR3 DNA sequence: TGCAGCGTCGAAACAGGGGGCATTGAAGCTTTCTTT. The gene calls are TRBV29-1 and TRBJ1-1; TRBD1 aligns across 9 bases. The CDR3 totals 12 residues. With V trimmed by 6 bases and J by 7 bases, 6 bases remained unmatched. Germline V gene data show CDR1 as SQVTM and CDR2 as ANQGSEA.

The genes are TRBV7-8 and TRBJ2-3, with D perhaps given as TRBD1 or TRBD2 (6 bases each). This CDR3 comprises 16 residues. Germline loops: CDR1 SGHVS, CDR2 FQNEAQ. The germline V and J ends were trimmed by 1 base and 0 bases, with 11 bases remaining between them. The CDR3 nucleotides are TGTGCCAGCAGCTTAGTAGGGGGGATGAGCACAGATACGCAGTATTTT. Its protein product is CASSLVGGMSTDTQYF. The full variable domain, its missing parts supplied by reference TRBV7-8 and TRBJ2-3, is GAGVSQSPRYKVAKRGQDVALRCDPISGHVSLFWYQQALGQGPEFLTYFQNEAQLDKSGLPSDRFFAERPEGSVSTLKIQRTQQEDSAVYLCASSLVGGMSTDTQYFGPGTRLTVL.

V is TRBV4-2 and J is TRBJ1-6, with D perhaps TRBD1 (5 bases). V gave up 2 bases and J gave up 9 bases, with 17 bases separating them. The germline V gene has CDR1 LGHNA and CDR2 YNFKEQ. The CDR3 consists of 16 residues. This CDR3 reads CASSQPPGGVSSPLHF. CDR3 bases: TGTGCCAGCAGCCAACCCCCTGGGGGGGTTAGTTCACCCCTCCACTTT.

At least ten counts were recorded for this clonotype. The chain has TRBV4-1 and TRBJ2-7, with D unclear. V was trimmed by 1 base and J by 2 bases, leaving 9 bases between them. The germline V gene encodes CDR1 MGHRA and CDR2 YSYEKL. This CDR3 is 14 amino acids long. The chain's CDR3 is CASSQGLGTYEQYF. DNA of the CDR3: TGCGCCAGCAGCCAAGGTTTAGGAACCTACGAGCAGTACTTC.

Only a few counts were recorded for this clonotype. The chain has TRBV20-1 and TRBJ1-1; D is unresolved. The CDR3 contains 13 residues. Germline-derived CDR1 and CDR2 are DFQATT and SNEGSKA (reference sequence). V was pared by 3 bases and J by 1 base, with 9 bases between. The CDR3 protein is CSASLQWNTEAFF. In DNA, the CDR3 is TGCAGTGCTAGCCTTCAGTGGAACACTGAAGCTTTCTTT.

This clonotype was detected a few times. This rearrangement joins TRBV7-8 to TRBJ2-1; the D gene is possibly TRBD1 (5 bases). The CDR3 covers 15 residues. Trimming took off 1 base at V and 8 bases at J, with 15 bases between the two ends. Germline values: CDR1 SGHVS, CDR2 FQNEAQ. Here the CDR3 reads CASSLEATAGDEQFF. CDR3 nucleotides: TGTGCCAGCAGCTTAGAGGCGACAGCTGGGGATGAGCAGTTCTTC. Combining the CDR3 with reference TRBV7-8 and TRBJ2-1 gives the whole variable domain GAGVSQSPRYKVAKRGQDVALRCDPISGHVSLFWYQQALGQGPEFLTYFQNEAQLDKSGLPSDRFFAERPEGSVSTLKIQRTQQEDSAVYLCASSLEATAGDEQFFGPGTRLTVL.

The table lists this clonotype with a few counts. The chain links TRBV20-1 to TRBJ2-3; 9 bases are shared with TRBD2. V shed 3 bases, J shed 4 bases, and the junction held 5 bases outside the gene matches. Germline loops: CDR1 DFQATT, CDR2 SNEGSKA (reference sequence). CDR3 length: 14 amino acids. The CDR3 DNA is TGCAGTGCTAGGATTGGCGGGGGGGCAGATACGCAGTATTTT. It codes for CSARIGGGADTQYF.

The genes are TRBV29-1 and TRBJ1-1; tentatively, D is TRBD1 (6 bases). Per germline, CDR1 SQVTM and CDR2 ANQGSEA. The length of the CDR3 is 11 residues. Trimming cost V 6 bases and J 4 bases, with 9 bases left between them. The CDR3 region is CSVPQGTEAFF. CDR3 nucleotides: TGCAGCGTCCCACAGGGCACTGAAGCTTTCTTT.

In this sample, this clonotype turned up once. CDR3: CASRGLGPSYEQYF. The CDR3 DNA reads as TGTGCCAGCAGGGGCCTAGGGCCCTCCTACGAGCAGTACTTC. The chain links TRBV2 to TRBJ2-7; no firm D call. The germline CDR1 and CDR2 sequences are SNHLY and FYNNEI. The length of the CDR3 is 14 residues. V was cut by 6 bases and J by 0 bases, with 12 bases left in between. Drawing the rest from reference TRBV2 and TRBJ2-7, the complete variable domain is EPEVTQTPSHQVTQMGQEVILRCVPISNHLYFYWYRQILGQKVEFLVSFYNNEISEKSEIFDDQFSVERPDGSNFTLKIRSTKLEDSAMYFCASRGLGPSYEQYFGPGTRLTVT.

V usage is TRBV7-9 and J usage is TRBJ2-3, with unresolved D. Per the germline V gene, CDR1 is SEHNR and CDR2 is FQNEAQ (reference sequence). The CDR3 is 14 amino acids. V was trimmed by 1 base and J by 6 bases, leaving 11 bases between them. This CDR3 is CASSLGGRLDTQYF. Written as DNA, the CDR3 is TGTGCCAGCAGCTTAGGCGGACGCCTGGATACGCAGTATTTT.

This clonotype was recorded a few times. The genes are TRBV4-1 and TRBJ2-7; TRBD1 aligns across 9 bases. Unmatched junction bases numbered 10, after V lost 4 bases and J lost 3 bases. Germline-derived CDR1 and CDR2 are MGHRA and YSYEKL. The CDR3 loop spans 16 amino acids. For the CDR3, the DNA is TGCGCCAGCAGCCGGGAGGACAGGGGACTTCTCTACGAGCAGTACTTC. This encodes CASSREDRGLLYEQYF.

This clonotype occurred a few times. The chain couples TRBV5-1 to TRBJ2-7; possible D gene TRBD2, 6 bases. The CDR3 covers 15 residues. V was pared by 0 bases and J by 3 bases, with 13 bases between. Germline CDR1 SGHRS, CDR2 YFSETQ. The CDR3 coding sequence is TGCGCCAGCAGCTTGGGGAGCGGGTCAAACTACGAGCAGTACTTC. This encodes CASSLGSGSNYEQYF.

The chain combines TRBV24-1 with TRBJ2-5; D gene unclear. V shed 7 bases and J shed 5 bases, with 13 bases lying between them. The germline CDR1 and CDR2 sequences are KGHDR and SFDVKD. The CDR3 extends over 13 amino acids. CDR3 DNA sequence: TGTGCCACCAGCAATCTCGTCGGGGAGACCCAGTACTTC. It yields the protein CATSNLVGETQYF.

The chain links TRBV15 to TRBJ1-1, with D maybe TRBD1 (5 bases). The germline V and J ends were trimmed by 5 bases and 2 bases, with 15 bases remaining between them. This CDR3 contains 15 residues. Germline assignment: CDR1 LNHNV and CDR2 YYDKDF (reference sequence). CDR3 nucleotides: TGTGCCACCAGCGAAAAGACAGTCTCCAACACTGAAGCTTTCTTT. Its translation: CATSEKTVSNTEAFF.

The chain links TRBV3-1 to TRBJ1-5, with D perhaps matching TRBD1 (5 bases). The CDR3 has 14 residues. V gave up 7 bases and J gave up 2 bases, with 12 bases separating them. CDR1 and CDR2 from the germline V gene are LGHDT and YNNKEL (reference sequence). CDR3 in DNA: TGTGCCAGCACCCAGGGAGGTGGCAATCAGCCCCAGCATTTT. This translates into CASTQGGGNQPQHF.

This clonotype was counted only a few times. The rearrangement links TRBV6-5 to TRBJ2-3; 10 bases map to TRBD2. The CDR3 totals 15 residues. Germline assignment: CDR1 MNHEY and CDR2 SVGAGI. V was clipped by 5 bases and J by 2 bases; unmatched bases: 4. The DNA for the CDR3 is TGTGCCAGCAGTGTACTAGCGGGGTACACAGATACGCAGTATTTT. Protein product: CASSVLAGYTDTQYF.

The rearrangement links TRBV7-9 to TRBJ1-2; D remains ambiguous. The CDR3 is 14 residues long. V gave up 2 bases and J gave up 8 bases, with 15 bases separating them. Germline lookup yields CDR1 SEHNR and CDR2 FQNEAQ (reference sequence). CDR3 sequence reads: CASSLFPTSGGYTF. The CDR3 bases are TGTGCCAGCAGCTTATTTCCCACCTCGGGGGGCTACACCTTC.

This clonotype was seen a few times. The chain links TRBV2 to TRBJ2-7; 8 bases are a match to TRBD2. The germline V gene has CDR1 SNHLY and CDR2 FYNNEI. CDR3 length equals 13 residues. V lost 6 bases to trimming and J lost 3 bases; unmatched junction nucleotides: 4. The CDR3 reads CASRRGGVYEQYF. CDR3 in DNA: TGTGCCAGCAGACGGGGGGGCGTCTACGAGCAGTACTTC.

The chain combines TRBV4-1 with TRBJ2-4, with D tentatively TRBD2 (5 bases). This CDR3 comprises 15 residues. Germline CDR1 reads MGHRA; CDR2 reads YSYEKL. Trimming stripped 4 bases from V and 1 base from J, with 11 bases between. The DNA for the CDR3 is TGCGCCAGCAGCCTAGAGACTAATGCCAAAAACATTCAGTACTTC. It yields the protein CASSLETNAKNIQYF.

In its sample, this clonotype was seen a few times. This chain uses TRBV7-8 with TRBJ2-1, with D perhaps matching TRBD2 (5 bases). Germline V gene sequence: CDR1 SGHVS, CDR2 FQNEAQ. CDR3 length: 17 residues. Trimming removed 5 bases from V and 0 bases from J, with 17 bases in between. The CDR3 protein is CASSAELAFNSYNEQFF. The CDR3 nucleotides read TGTGCCAGCAGCGCAGAGCTAGCCTTTAACTCCTACAATGAGCAGTTCTTC.

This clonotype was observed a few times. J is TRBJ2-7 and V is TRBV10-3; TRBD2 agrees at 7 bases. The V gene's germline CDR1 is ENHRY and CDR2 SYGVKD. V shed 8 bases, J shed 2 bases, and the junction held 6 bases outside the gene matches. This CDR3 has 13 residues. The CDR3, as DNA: TGTGCCATCGGGAGGGCAGGAACCTACGAGCAGTACTTC. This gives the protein CAIGRAGTYEQYF.

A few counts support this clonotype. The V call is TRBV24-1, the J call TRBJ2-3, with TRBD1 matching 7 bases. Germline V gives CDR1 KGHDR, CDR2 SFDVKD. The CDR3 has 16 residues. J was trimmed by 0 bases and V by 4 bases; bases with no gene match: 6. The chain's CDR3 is CATSDLTGASTDTQYF. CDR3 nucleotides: TGTGCCACCAGTGACCTCACAGGGGCTAGCACAGATACGCAGTATTTT.

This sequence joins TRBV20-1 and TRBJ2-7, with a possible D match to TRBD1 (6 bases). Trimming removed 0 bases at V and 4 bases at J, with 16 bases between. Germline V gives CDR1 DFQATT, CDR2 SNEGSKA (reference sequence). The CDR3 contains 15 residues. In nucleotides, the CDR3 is TGCAGTGCTAGAGACACCGGACAGTATCGGTACGAGCAGTACTTC. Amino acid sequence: CSARDTGQYRYEQYF.